Given below is one TCR beta chain in context. Participants were aged about 18 to 100 years from about two dozen US areas. Participants' reported clinical history set cohort assignment. The data were obtained in a study of blood T cell repertoires in COVID-19. As for the study in general: Sources were T cells, B-cell-depleted T cells, or PBMCs; the material itself was cDNA or gDNA.

Per the authors' pipeline: Amplification of reference gene primers provided the estimated nucleated cell counts. Clones were read by immunoSEQ multiplex PCR, and TCRdb kept only the in-frame ones, dropping some. The V and J calls and clone size were taken over from that table, and D and trimming were inferred from the DNA. This sample has 300,000 or so clones, with 86% found just once. Trimming pared 10 bases from V and 7 bases from J, leaving 13 bases between. CDR3 length: 12 amino acids. CDR1 is MNHEY and CDR2 is SVGAGI in the germline V gene. The V gene is TRBV6-5, the J gene TRBJ1-4, with D maybe TRBD1 (6 bases). The origin of this receptor is a woman between 40 and 50 years old with acute COVID-19. The sequenced sample was PBMCs or T cells enriched from blood (not recorded which). CDR3 nucleotides: TGTGCCACACGGGACATCTCTGAAAAACTGTTTTTT. Its protein is CATRDISEKLFF.